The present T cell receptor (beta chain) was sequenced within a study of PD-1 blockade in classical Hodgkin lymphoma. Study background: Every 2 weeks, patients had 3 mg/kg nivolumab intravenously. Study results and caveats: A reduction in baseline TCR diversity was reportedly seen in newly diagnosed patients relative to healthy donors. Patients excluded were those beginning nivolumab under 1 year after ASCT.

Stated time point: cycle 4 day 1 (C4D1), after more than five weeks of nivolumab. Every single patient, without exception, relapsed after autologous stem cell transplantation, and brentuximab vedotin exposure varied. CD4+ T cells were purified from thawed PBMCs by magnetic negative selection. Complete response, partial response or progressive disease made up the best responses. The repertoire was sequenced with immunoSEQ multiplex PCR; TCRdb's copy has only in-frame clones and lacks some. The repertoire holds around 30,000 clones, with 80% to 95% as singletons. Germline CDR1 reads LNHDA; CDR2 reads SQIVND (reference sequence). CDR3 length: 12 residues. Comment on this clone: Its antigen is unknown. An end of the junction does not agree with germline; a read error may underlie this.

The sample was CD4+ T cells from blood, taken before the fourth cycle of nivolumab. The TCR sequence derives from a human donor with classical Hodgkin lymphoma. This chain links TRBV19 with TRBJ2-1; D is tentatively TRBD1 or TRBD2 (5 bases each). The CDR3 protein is CASSIRGREPFF. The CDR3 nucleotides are TGTGCCAGTAGTATCCGGGGCAGGGAGCCGTTCTTC.